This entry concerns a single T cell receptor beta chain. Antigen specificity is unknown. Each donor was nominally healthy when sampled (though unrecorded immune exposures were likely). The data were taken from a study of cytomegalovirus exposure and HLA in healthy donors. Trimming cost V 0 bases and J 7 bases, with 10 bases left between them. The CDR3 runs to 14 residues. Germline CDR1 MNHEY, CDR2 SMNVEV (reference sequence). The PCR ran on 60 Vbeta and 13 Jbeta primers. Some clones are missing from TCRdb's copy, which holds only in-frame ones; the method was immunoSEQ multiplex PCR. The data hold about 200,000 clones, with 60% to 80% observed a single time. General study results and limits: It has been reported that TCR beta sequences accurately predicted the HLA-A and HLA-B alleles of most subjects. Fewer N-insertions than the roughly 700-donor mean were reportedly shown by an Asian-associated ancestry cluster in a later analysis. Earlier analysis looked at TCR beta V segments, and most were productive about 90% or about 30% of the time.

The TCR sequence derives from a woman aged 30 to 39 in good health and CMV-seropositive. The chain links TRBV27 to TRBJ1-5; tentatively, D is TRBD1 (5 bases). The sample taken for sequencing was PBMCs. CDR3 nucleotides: TGTGCCAGCAGTTTATCAAGGGGATGGCAGCCCCAGCATTTT. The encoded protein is CASSLSRGWQPQHF.